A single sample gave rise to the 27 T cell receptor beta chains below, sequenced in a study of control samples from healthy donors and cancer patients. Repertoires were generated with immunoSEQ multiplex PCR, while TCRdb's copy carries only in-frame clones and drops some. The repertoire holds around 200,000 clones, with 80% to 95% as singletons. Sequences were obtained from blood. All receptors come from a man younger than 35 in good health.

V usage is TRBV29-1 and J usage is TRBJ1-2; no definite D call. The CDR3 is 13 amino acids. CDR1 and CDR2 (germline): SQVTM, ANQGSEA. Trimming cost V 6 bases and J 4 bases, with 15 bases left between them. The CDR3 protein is CSVPPEDSYGYTF. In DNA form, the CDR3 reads TGCAGCGTCCCTCCCGAGGACTCCTATGGCTACACCTTC.

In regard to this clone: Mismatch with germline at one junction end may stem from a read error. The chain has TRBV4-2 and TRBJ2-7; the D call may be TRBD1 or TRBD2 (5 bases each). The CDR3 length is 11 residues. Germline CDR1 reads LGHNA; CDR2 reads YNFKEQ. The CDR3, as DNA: TGTGCCAGCAGCCAGGGGGACCGGCAGCACTTC. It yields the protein CASSQGDRQHF.

The CDR3 spells CAISIGSNYGYTF. The DNA of the CDR3 is TGTGCCATCAGCATAGGGTCTAACTATGGCTACACCTTC. J is TRBJ1-2 and V is TRBV10-3; D gene uncertain. Trimming pared 6 bases from V and 0 bases from J, leaving 8 bases between. This CDR3 is built from 13 residues. CDR1 and CDR2 (germline): ENHRY, SYGVKD.

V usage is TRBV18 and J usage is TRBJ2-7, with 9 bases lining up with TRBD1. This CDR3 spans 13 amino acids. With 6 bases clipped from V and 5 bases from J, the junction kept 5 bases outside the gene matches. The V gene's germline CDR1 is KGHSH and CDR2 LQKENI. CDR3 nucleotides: TGTGCCAGCTCGCCCACAGGGGGCGACGAGCAGTACTTC. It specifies CASSPTGGDEQYF.

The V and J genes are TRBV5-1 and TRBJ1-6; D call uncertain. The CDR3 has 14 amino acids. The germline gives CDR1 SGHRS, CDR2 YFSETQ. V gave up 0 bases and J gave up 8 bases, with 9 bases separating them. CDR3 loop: CASSLVDRDSPLHF. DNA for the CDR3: TGCGCCAGCAGCTTGGTAGATAGGGATTCACCCCTCCACTTT.

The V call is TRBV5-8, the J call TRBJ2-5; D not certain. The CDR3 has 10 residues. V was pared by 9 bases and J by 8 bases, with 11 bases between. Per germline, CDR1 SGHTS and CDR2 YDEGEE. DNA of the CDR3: TGTGCCACCTCTAGTGATACCCAGTACTTC. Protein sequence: CATSSDTQYF.

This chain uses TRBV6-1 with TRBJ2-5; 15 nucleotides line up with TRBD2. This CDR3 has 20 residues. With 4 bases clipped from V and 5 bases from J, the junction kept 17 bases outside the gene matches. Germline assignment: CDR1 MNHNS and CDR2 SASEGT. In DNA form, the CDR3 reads TGTGCCAGCAGTGGGTCCTCCCCGGGACTAGCGGGGGGCCGGGGGGAGACCCAGTACTTC. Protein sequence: CASSGSSPGLAGGRGETQYF.

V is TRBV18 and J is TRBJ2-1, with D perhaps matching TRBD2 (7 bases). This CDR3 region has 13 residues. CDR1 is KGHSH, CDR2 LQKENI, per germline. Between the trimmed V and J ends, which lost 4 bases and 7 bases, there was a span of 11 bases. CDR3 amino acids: CASSLGGANEQFF. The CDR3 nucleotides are TGTGCCAGCTCACTGGGGGGGGCAAATGAGCAGTTCTTC.

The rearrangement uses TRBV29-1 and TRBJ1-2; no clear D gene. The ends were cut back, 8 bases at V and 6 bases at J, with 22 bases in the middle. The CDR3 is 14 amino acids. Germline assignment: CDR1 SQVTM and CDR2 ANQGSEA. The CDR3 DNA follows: TGCAGCCACAAAGCGGTAGACGCTCATAATGGCTACACCTTC. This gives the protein CSHKAVDAHNGYTF. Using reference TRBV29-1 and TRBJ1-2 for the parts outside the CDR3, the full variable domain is SAVISQKPSRDICQRGTSLTIQCQVDSQVTMMFWYRQQPGQSLTLIATANQGSEATYESGFVIDKFPISRPNLTFSTLTVSNMSPEDSSIYLCSHKAVDAHNGYTFGSGTRLTVV.

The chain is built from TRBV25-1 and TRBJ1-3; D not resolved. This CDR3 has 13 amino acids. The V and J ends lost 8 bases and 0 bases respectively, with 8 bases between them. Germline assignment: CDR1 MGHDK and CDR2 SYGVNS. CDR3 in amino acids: CASSTGSGNTIYF. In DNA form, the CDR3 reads TGTGCCAGCTCGACCGGCTCTGGAAACACCATATATTTT.

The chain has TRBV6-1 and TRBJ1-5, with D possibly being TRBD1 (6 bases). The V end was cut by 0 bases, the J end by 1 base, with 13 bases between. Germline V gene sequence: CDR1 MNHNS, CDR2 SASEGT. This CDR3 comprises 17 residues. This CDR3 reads CASSEALQGWSNQPQHF. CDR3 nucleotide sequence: TGTGCCAGCAGTGAAGCGTTACAGGGTTGGAGCAATCAGCCCCAGCATTTT.

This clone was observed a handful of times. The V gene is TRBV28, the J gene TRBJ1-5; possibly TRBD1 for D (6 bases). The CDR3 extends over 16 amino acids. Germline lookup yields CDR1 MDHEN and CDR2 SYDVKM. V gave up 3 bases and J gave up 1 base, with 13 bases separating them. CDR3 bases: TGTGCCAGCAGTTTCTTGGCCAGGGGAAGCAATCAGCCCCAGCATTTT. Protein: CASSFLARGSNQPQHF.

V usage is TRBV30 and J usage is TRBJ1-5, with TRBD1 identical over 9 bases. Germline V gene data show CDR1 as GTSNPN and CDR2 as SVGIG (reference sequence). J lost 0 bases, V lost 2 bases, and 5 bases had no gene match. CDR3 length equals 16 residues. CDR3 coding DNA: TGTGCCTGGAGTACTGGGACAGGGAATAGCAATCAGCCCCAGCATTTT. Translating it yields CAWSTGTGNSNQPQHF. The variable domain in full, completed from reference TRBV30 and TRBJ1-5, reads SQTIHQWPATLVQPVGSPLSLECTVEGTSNPNLYWYRQAAGRGLQLLFYSVGIGQISSEVPQNLSASRPQDRQFILSSKKLLLSDSGFYLCAWSTGTGNSNQPQHFGDGTRLSIL.

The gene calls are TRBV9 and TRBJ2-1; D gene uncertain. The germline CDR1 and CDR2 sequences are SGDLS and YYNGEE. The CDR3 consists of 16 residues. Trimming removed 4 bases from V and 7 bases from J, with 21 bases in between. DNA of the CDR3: TGTGCCAGCAGCCCCGGTCGCATCCCCGGGCCAAATGAGCAGTTCTTC. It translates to CASSPGRIPGPNEQFF.

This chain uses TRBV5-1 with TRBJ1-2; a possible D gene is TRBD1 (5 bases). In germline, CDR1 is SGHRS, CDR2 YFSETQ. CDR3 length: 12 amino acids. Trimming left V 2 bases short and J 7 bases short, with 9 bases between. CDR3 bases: TGCGCCAGCAGCTTCCCAGGGCTTGGCTACACCTTC. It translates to CASSFPGLGYTF.

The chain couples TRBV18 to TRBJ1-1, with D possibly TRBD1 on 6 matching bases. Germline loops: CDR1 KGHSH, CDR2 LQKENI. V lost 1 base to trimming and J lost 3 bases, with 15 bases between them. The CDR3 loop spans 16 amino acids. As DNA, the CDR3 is TGTGCCAGCTCACCACAGAAGAGAGGGGGAGACACTGAAGCTTTCTTT. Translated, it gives CASSPQKRGGDTEAFF. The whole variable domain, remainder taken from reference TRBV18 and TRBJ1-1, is NAGVMQNPRHLVRRRGQEARLRCSPMKGHSHVYWYRQLPEEGLKFMVYLQKENIIDESGMPKERFSAEFPKEGPSILRIQQVVRGDSAAYFCASSPQKRGGDTEAFFGQGTRLTVV.

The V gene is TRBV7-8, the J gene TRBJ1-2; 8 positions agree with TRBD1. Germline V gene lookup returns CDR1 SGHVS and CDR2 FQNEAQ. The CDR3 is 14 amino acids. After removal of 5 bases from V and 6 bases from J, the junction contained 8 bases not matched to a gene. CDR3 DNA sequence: TGTGCCAGCAGCCGAGGACAGGGTGAGGATGGCTACACCTTC. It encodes CASSRGQGEDGYTF.

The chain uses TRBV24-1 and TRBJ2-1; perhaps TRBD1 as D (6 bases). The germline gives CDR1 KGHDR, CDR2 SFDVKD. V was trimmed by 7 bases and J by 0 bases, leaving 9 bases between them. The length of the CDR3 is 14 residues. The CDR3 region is CATSRQDSYNEQFF. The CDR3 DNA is TGTGCCACCAGCAGACAGGACTCCTACAATGAGCAGTTCTTC.

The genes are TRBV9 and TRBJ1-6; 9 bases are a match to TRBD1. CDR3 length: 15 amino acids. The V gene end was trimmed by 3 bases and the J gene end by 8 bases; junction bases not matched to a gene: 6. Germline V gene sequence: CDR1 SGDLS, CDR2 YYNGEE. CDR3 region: CASSERTGADSPLHF. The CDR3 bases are TGTGCCAGCAGCGAGAGGACAGGGGCCGATTCACCCCTCCACTTT.

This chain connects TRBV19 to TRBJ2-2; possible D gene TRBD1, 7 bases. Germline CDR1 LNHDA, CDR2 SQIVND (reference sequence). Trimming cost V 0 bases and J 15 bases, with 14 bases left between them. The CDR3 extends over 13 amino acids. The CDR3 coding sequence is TGTGCCAGTAGTATAGATCAGGGGGGCTTGGTGTTTTTT. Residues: CASSIDQGGLVFF.

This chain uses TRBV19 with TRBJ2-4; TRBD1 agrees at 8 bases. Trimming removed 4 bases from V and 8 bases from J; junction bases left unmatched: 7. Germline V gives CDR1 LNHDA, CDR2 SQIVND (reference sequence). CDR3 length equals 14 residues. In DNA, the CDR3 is TGTGCCAGTAGTACCGGGACAGGCGGGGACATTCAGTACTTC. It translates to CASSTGTGGDIQYF.

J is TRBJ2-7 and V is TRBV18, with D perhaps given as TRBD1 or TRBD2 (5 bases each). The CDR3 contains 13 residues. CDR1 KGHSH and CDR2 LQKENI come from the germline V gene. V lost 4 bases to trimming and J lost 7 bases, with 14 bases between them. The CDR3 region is CASSRDPDVEQYF. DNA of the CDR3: TGTGCCAGCTCACGGGACCCCGATGTGGAGCAGTACTTC.

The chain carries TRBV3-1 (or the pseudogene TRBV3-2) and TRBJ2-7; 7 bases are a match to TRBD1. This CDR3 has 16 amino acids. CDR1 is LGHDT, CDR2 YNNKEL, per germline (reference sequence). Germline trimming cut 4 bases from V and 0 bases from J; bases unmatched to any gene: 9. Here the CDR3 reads CASSPRQGRASYEQYF. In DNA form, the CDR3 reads TGTGCCAGCAGCCCCAGACAGGGCAGAGCCTCCTACGAGCAGTACTTC.

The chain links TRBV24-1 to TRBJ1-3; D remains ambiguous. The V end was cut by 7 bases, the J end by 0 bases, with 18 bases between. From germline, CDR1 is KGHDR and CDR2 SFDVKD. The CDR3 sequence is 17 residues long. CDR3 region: CATRGNPDPSSGNTIYF. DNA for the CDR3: TGTGCCACCAGGGGCAATCCTGACCCGAGCTCTGGAAACACCATATATTTT.

This CDR3 is CAISESGKAFF. In DNA form, the CDR3 reads TGTGCCATCAGTGAGTCGGGGAAAGCTTTCTTT. J is TRBJ1-1 and V is TRBV10-3, with D hard to call. The CDR3 is 11 amino acids. CDR1 and CDR2 from the germline V gene are ENHRY and SYGVKD. The ends were cut back, 0 bases at V and 9 bases at J, with 5 bases in the middle.

CDR3 sequence reads: CASSLQWGHHFNEQFF. The CDR3 DNA follows: TGCGCCAGCAGCCTTCAGTGGGGACACCACTTTAATGAGCAGTTCTTC. This chain uses TRBV4-1 with TRBJ2-1; D is possibly TRBD1 (6 bases). CDR1 and CDR2 (germline): MGHRA, YSYEKL. This CDR3 is built from 16 residues. V was cut by 4 bases and J by 7 bases, with 20 bases left in between.

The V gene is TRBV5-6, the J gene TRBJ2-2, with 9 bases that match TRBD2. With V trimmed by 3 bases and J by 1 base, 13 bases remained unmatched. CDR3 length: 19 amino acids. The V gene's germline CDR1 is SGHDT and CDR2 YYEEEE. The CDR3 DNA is TGTGCCAGCAGCTCTCGGACTAGCGCACCTGGTAGGAACACCGGGGAGCTGTTTTTT. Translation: CASSSRTSAPGRNTGELFF.